This T cell receptor (beta chain) appears in the sequencing data of a study of technical replicates of blood from a handful of donors. Assay used: immunoSEQ multiplex PCR; TCRdb lists only in-frame clones, some missing. The sample includes around 76,000 clones, under 99% seen only once; the top ten take approximately 0.2%. Germline V gives CDR1 SGHRS, CDR2 YFSETQ. The CDR3 spans 14 residues. Trimming cost V 1 base and J 7 bases, with 12 bases left between them. This rearrangement joins TRBV5-1 to TRBJ2-1, with D possibly matching TRBD2 (6 bases). This TCR was recovered from a human donor in good health. Sequenced: T cells isolated from PBMCs. CDR3 sequence: CASSLYLALNEQFF. The CDR3 DNA sequence: TGCGCCAGCAGCTTGTACCTAGCGTTAAATGAGCAGTTCTTC. Full variable domain (outside the CDR3, taken from reference TRBV5-1 and TRBJ2-1): KAGVTQTPRYLIKTRGQQVTLSCSPISGHRSVSWYQQTPGQGLQFLFEYFSETQRNKGNFPGRFSGRQFSNSRSEMNVSTLELGDSALYLCASSLYLALNEQFFGPGTRLTVL.